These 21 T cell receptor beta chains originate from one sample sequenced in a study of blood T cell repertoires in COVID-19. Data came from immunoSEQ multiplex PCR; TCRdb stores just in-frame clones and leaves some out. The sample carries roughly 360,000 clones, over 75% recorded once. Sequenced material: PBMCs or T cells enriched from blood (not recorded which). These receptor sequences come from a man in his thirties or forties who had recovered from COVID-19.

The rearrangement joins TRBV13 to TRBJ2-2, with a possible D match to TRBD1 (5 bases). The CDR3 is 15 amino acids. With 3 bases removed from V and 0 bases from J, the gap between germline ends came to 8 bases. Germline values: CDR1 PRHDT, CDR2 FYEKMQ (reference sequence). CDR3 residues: CASSFGHTNTGELFF. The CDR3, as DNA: TGTGCCAGCAGCTTCGGACATACGAACACCGGGGAGCTGTTTTTT.

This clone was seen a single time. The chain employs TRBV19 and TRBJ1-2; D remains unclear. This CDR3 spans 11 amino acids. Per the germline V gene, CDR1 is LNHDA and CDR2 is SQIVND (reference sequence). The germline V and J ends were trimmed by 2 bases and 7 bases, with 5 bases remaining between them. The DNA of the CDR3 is TGTGCCAGTAGTATATTCGGTGGCTACACCTTC. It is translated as CASSIFGGYTF. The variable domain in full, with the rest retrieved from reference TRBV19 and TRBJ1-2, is DGGITQSPKYLFRKEGQNVTLSCEQNLNHDAMYWYRQDPGQGLRLIYYSQIVNDFQKGDIAEGYSVSREKKESFPLTVTSAQKNPTAFYLCASSIFGGYTFGSGTRLTVV.

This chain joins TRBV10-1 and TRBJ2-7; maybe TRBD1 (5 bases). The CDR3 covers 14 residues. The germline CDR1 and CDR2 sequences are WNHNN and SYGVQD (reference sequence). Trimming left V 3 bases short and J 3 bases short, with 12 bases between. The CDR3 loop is CASSEGVRGYEQYF. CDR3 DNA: TGCGCCAGCAGTGAAGGGGTTAGAGGCTACGAGCAGTACTTC.

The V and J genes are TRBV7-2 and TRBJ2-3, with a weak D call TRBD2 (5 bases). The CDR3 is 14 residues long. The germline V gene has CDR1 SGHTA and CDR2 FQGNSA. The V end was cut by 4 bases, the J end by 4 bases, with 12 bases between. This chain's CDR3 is CASSSGLSSDTQYF. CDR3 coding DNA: TGTGCCAGCAGCTCCGGACTTTCTTCAGATACGCAGTATTTT.

The CDR3 sequence is CASSPPARATGELFF. The CDR3 DNA reads TGTGCCAGCTCACCACCGGCCAGGGCCACCGGGGAGCTGTTTTTT. J is TRBJ2-2 and V is TRBV18; maybe TRBD1 (5 bases). Trimming pared 0 bases from V and 4 bases from J, leaving 9 bases between. Germline V lookup: CDR1 KGHSH, CDR2 LQKENI. The CDR3 contains 15 residues.

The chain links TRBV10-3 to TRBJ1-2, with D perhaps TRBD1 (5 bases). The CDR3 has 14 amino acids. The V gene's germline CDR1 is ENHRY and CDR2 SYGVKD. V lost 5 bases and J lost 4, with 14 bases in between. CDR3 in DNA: TGTGCCATCAGTCCTCACTTTGACAGCTATGGCTACACCTTC. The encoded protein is CAISPHFDSYGYTF.

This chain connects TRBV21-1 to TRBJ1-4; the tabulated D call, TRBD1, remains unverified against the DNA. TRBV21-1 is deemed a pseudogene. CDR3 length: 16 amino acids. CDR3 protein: CASSTGTGGFNEKLFF. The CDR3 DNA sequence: TGTGCCAGCAGCACTGGGACAGGGGGATTTAATGAAAAACTGTTTTTT.

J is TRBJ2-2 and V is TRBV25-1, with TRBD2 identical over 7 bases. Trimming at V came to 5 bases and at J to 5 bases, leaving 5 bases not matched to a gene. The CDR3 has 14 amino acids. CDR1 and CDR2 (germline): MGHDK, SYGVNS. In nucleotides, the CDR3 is TGTGCCAGCAGTCCTCTGGGAGGGACCGGGGAGCTGTTTTTT. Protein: CASSPLGGTGELFF.

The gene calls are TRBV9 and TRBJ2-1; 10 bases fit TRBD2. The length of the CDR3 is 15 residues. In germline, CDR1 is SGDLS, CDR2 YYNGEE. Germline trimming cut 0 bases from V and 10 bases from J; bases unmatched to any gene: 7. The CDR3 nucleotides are TGTGCCAGCAGCGTAGAAGCGGGGGGGCATTGGGAGCAGTTCTTC. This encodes CASSVEAGGHWEQFF. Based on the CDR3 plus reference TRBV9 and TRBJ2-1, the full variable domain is DSGVTQTPKHLITATGQRVTLRCSPRSGDLSVYWYQQSLDQGLQFLIQYYNGEERAKGNILERFSAQQFPDLHSELNLSSLELGDSALYFCASSVEAGGHWEQFFGPGTRLTVL.

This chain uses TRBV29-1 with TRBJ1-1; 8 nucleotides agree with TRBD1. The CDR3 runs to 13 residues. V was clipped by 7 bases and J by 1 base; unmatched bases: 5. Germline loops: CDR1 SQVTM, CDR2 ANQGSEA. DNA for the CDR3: TGCAGCGGATACAGGGGGAGGAACACTGAAGCTTTCTTT. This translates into CSGYRGRNTEAFF.

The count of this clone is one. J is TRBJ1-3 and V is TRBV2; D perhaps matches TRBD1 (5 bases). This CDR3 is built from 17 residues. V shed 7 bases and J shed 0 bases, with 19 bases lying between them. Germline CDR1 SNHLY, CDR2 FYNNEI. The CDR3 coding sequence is TGTGCCAGCACAAGTGACAGAAGAGCAAGCTCTGGAAACACCATATATTTT. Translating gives CASTSDRRASSGNTIYF.

This CDR3 is CASSHDRLNTEAFF. CDR3 nucleotide sequence: TGTGCCAGCAGCCATGACAGGCTGAACACTGAAGCTTTCTTT. The chain combines TRBV14 with TRBJ1-1; D may be TRBD1 (6 bases). Germline V gives CDR1 SGHDN, CDR2 FVKESK. This CDR3 is built from 14 residues. Trimming shortened V by 3 bases and J by 0 bases, and 8 bases separated the two germline ends.

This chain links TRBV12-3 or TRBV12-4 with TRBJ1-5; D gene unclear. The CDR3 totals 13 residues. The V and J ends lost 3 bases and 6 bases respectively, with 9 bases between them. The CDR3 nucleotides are TGTGCCAGCAGTTTTGAAGCGAGTCAGCCCCAGCATTTT. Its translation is CASSFEASQPQHF.

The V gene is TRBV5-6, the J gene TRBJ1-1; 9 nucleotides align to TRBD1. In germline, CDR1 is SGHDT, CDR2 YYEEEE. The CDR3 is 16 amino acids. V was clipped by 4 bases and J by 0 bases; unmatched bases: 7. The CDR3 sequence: CASSADRGDMNTEAFF. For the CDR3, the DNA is TGTGCCAGCAGCGCGGACAGGGGTGACATGAACACTGAAGCTTTCTTT.

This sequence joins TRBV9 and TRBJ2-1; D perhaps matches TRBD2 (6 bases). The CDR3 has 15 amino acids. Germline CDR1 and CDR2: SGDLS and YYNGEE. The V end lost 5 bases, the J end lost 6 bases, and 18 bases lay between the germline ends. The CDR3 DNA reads TGTGCCAGCAGGGAGGTACTAGCAGGTTCCAATGAGCAGTTCTTC. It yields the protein CASREVLAGSNEQFF.

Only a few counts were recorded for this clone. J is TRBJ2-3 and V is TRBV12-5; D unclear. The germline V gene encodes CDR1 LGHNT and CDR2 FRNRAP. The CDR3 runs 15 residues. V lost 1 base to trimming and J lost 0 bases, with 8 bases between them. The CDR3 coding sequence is TGTGCTAGTGGTTTGGCGGAGCCTAGCACAGATACGCAGTATTTT. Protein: CASGLAEPSTDTQYF.

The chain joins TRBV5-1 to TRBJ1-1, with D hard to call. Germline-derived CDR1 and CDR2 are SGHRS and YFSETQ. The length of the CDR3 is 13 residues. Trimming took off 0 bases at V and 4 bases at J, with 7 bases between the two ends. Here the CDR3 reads CASSLVGSTEAFF. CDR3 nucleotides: TGCGCCAGCAGCTTGGTGGGGAGCACTGAAGCTTTCTTT.

This chain's CDR3 is CASSRGHPLNTEAFF. The CDR3 coding sequence is TGCGCCAGCAGTAGGGGACACCCGTTGAACACTGAAGCTTTCTTT. This chain joins TRBV10-2 and TRBJ1-1; D might be TRBD1 (6 bases). Germline loops: CDR1 WSHSY, CDR2 SAAADI. Trimming took off 5 bases at V and 0 bases at J, with 13 bases between the two ends. CDR3 length equals 15 residues.

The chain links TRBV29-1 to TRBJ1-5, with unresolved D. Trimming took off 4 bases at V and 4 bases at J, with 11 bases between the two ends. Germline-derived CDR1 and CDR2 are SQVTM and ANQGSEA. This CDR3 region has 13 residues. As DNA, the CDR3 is TGCAGCGTTGCGGAGAATAGGAATCAGCCCCAGCATTTT. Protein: CSVAENRNQPQHF.

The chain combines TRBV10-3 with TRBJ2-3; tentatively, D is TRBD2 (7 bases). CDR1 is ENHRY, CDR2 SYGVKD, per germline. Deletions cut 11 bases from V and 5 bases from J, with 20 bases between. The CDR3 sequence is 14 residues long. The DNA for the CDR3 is TGTGCCTCCGGGGCGGGGGCCCAAATAGATACGCAGTATTTT. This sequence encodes CASGAGAQIDTQYF.

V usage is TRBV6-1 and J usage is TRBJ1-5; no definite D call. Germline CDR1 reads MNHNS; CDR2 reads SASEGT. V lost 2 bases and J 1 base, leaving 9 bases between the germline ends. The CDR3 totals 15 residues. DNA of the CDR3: TGTGCCAGCAGTGAAACATCCAGGAGCAATCAGCCCCAGCATTTT. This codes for CASSETSRSNQPQHF.